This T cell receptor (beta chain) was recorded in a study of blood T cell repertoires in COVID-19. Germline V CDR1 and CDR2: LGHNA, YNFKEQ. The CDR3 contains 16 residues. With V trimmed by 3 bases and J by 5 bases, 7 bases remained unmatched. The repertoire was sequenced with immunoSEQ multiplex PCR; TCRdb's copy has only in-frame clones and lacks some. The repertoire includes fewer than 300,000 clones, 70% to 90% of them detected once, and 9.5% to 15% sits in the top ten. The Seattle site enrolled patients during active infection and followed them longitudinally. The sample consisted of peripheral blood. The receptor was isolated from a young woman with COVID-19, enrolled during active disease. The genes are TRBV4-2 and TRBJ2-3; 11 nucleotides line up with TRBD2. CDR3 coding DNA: TGTGCCAGCAGCCAGGGTAGCGGGGGGGAAGTAGATACGCAGTATTTT. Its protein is CASSQGSGGEVDTQYF.